One and the same sample provided the 21 T cell receptor beta chains below, sequenced in a study of T cell responses to AZD1222 COVID-19 vaccine. Assay: immunoSEQ multiplex PCR; the TCRdb copy retains only in-frame clones and omits some. The data show 150,000 or so clones, about 93% seen once. This specimen consisted of peripheral blood, obtained on day 0 of AZD1222 vaccination. The receptors were gathered from an adult in good health.

The rearrangement links TRBV5-1 to TRBJ2-7; 10 bases are shared with TRBD1. This CDR3 contains 14 residues. J gave up 2 bases and V 5 bases, and 4 bases lay outside the gene matches. Germline V gene lookup returns CDR1 SGHRS and CDR2 YFSETQ. CDR3 in amino acids: CASRRGQGAYEQYF. The DNA for the CDR3 is TGCGCCAGCAGACGTGGACAGGGGGCCTACGAGCAGTACTTC. Together with reference TRBV5-1 and TRBJ2-7, the CDR3 gives the full variable domain: KAGVTQTPRYLIKTRGQQVTLSCSPISGHRSVSWYQQTPGQGLQFLFEYFSETQRNKGNFPGRFSGRQFSNSRSEMNVSTLELGDSALYLCASRRGQGAYEQYFGPGTRLTVT.

V is TRBV3-1 (or the pseudogene TRBV3-2) and J is TRBJ1-1; TRBD1 matches at 7 bases. Looked up from germline, CDR1 is LGHDT and CDR2 is YNNKEL (reference sequence). This CDR3 comprises 16 residues. Trimming at V came to 4 bases and at J to 5 bases, leaving 13 bases not matched to a gene. The CDR3 region is CASSRASRGIWTEAFF. In nucleotides, the CDR3 is TGTGCCAGCAGCCGAGCGTCCAGGGGGATATGGACTGAAGCTTTCTTT.

The V gene is TRBV6-4, the J gene TRBJ2-2; 13 positions agree with TRBD2. CDR3 length equals 17 residues. V was clipped by 6 bases and J by 1 base; unmatched bases: 5. Germline CDR1 reads MRHNA; CDR2 reads SNTAGT. The CDR3 sequence is CASSRRTSGRNTGELFF. CDR3 bases: TGTGCCAGCAGCCGCCGGACTAGCGGGAGGAACACCGGGGAGCTGTTTTTT.

This sequence joins TRBV5-1 and TRBJ2-1; D perhaps matches TRBD1 (5 bases). V was cut by 4 bases and J by 4 bases, with 12 bases left in between. The CDR3 is 14 amino acids. Germline assignment: CDR1 SGHRS and CDR2 YFSETQ. CDR3 sequence reads: CASSPRQNYNEQFF. In nucleotides, the CDR3 is TGCGCCAGCAGCCCTCGACAGAATTACAATGAGCAGTTCTTC.

This sequence joins TRBV5-6 and TRBJ1-1; D remains ambiguous. The germline V and J ends were trimmed by 2 bases and 1 base, with 6 bases remaining between them. The CDR3 extends over 13 amino acids. Germline values: CDR1 SGHDT, CDR2 YYEEEE. The CDR3 region has the DNA TGTGCCAGCAGCTTAACCGGGAACACTGAAGCTTTCTTT. Translated: CASSLTGNTEAFF.

The chain has TRBV5-4 and TRBJ2-7; D remains unclear. V lost 4 bases to trimming and J lost 4 bases, with 9 bases between them. Germline V gene data show CDR1 as SGHNT and CDR2 as YYREEE (reference sequence). There are 12 residues in the CDR3. CDR3 amino acids: CASSTYYYEQYF. For the CDR3, the DNA is TGTGCCAGCAGCACCTATTATTACGAGCAGTACTTC.

The rearrangement joins TRBV9 to TRBJ2-2; 12 bases are shared with TRBD2. The germline CDR1 and CDR2 sequences are SGDLS and YYNGEE. This CDR3 is built from 17 residues. Trimming removed 4 bases from V and 1 base from J; junction bases left unmatched: 5. The DNA for the CDR3 is TGTGCCAGCAGCTTCACGGGACTAGCGGGGAACACCGGGGAGCTGTTTTTT. Translation: CASSFTGLAGNTGELFF.

V gene TRBV19 combines with J gene TRBJ1-1, with a tentative D call TRBD1 (5 bases). Between the trimmed V and J ends, which lost 6 bases and 3 bases, there was a span of 17 bases. CDR1 and CDR2 (germline): LNHDA, SQIVND (reference sequence). The CDR3 covers 15 residues. The CDR3 DNA reads TGTGCCAGTAGGCCCAGGGTGGGCAGAGACACTGAAGCTTTCTTT. Encoded protein: CASRPRVGRDTEAFF.

As regards this clone: This same CDR3 is encoded by further DNA sequences in the sample. The V call is TRBV12-3 or TRBV12-4, the J call TRBJ2-5, with 8 bases identical to TRBD1. Unmatched junction bases numbered 0, after V lost 2 bases and J lost 4 bases. The CDR3 spans 13 residues. The CDR3 here is CASSLTGGETQYF. The CDR3 DNA follows: TGTGCCAGCAGTTTAACAGGGGGAGAGACCCAGTACTTC.

The V and J genes are TRBV19 and TRBJ1-2; 7 bases map to TRBD1. This CDR3 has 14 residues. Trimming cost V 8 bases and J 4 bases; bases outside gene matches: 10. The germline gives CDR1 LNHDA, CDR2 SQIVND (reference sequence). The CDR3 bases are TGTGCCAGTGGAGGGTTGACAGGGATCTATGGCTACACCTTC. This codes for CASGGLTGIYGYTF. Filled out from reference TRBV19 and TRBJ1-2, the complete variable domain reads DGGITQSPKYLFRKEGQNVTLSCEQNLNHDAMYWYRQDPGQGLRLIYYSQIVNDFQKGDIAEGYSVSREKKESFPLTVTSAQKNPTAFYLCASGGLTGIYGYTFGSGTRLTVV.

The rearrangement joins TRBV27 to TRBJ2-1, with 14 positions matching TRBD2. This CDR3 is 15 amino acids long. Germline CDR1 is MNHEY and CDR2 is SMNVEV (reference sequence). V lost 5 bases to trimming and J lost 10 bases; unmatched junction nucleotides: 7. The CDR3 reads CASSPGTSGSNEQFF. DNA for the CDR3: TGTGCCAGCAGTCCCGGGACTAGCGGGAGCAACGAGCAGTTCTTC.

The chain combines TRBV7-8 with TRBJ2-7; no reliable D call. The CDR3 has 13 amino acids. CDR1 is SGHVS and CDR2 is FQNEAQ in the germline V gene. The germline V and J ends were trimmed by 2 bases and 2 bases, with 7 bases remaining between them. This CDR3 reads CASSLRTTYEQYF. Here the CDR3 DNA reads TGTGCCAGCAGCTTAAGGACCACCTACGAGCAGTACTTC. The whole variable domain, filled in from reference TRBV7-8 and TRBJ2-7, reads GAGVSQSPRYKVAKRGQDVALRCDPISGHVSLFWYQQALGQGPEFLTYFQNEAQLDKSGLPSDRFFAERPEGSVSTLKIQRTQQEDSAVYLCASSLRTTYEQYFGPGTRLTVT.

The gene calls are TRBV19 and TRBJ1-1; perhaps TRBD1 as D (5 bases). CDR3 length equals 15 residues. Trimming removed 5 bases from V and 1 base from J, with 14 bases in between. Germline CDR1 reads LNHDA; CDR2 reads SQIVND (reference sequence). The CDR3 DNA follows: TGTGCCAGTAGTGATGGACCGGGGCCGAACACTGAAGCTTTCTTT. It codes for CASSDGPGPNTEAFF.

This clone has just one count. The V call is TRBV2, the J call TRBJ1-3; TRBD1 agrees at 7 bases. CDR3 length equals 16 residues. Trimming cost V 8 bases and J 0 bases; bases outside gene matches: 10. Germline V gives CDR1 SNHLY, CDR2 FYNNEI. The CDR3 DNA sequence: TGTGCCAGCCTGTTGGGACAGTACAGCTCTGGAAACACCATATATTTT. Protein sequence: CASLLGQYSSGNTIYF.

This clone was observed a single time. The rearrangement links TRBV5-1 to TRBJ1-2; 8 bases are shared with TRBD1. J gave up 2 bases and V 0 bases, and 12 bases lay outside the gene matches. Germline V gene sequence: CDR1 SGHRS, CDR2 YFSETQ. This CDR3 has 18 amino acids. The CDR3 DNA follows: TGCGCCAGCAGCTTGGTTTACAGGGGGAGCCGGGGAAACTATGGCTACACCTTC. Translated, it gives CASSLVYRGSRGNYGYTF.

The J gene is TRBJ2-6, the V gene TRBV2; D may be TRBD1 (5 bases). Germline assignment: CDR1 SNHLY and CDR2 FYNNEI. V was pared by 0 bases and J by 4 bases, with 10 bases between. The CDR3 has 16 residues. The CDR3 DNA reads TGTGCCAGCAGTGAAGCGCTGGGGCCCGGGGCCAACGTCCTGACTTTC. It translates to CASSEALGPGANVLTF.

This clone has only one observation. The CDR3 spells CASSSDGRGPLHF. CDR3 DNA sequence: TGTGCCAGCAGTTCGGACGGGCGTGGACCCCTCCACTTT. V and J are TRBV6-5 and TRBJ1-6; D remains unclear. The germline gives CDR1 MNHEY, CDR2 SVGAGI. The V and J ends lost 4 bases and 12 bases respectively, with 13 bases between them. The CDR3 runs 13 residues.

This clone was seen just once. The CDR3 region is CASSLLDRASGNTIYF. CDR3 coding DNA: TGTGCCAGCAGCCTTCTCGACAGGGCCTCTGGAAACACCATATATTTT. The rearrangement uses TRBV6-7 and TRBJ1-3; 7 bases are shared with TRBD1. TRBV6-7 is classed as an ORF, of uncertain function. The CDR3 loop spans 16 amino acids. V gave up 6 bases and J gave up 0 bases; unmatched junction bases: 8.

V gene TRBV5-1 combines with J gene TRBJ1-1; weak D call: TRBD1 (5 bases). The CDR3 extends over 14 amino acids. Germline loops: CDR1 SGHRS, CDR2 YFSETQ. Trimming removed 4 bases at V and 7 bases at J, with 17 bases between. DNA for the CDR3: TGCGCCAGCAGCCGAATTTTATGGGACGGTGAAGCTTTCTTT. Translation gives CASSRILWDGEAFF.

In its sample, this clone was seen once. V usage is TRBV15 and J usage is TRBJ1-1; D may be TRBD1 (5 bases). From germline, CDR1 is LNHNV and CDR2 YYDKDF (reference sequence). The CDR3 runs 15 residues. The V end lost 2 bases, the J end lost 5 bases, and 15 bases lay between the germline ends. The CDR3 DNA reads TGTGCCACCAGCAGAAACCTTCAGGGTCGTACTGAAGCTTTCTTT. Residues: CATSRNLQGRTEAFF.

Only one count was recorded for this clone. This chain connects TRBV7-9 to TRBJ1-2; D perhaps matches TRBD1 (5 bases). This CDR3 comprises 15 residues. Germline CDR1 is SEHNR and CDR2 is FQNEAQ (reference sequence). Between the trimmed V and J ends, which lost 3 bases and 2 bases, there was a span of 13 bases. DNA of the CDR3: TGTGCCAGCAGCTTTTCGCGGGGGGGAAACTATGGCTACACCTTC. Translation gives CASSFSRGGNYGYTF.